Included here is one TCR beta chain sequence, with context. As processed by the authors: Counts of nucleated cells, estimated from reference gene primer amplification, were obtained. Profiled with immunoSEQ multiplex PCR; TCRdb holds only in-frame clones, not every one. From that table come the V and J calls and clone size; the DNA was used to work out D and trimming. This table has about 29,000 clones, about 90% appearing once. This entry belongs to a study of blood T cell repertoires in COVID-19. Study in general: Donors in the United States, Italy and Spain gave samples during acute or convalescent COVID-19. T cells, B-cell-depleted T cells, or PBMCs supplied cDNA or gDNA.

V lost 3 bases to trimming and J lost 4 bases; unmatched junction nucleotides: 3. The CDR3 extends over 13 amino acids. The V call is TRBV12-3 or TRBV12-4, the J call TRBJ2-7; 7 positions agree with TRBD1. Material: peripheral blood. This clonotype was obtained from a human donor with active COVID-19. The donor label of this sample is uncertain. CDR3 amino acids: CASSFARGYEQYF. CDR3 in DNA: TGTGCCAGCAGTTTCGCCAGGGGGTACGAGCAGTACTTC.